The present TCR beta chain was sequenced within a study of T cell repertoires in ileal Crohn's disease (dated by TCRdb to between 2018 and 2020). About the full investigation: The median duration of disease was around 7.3 years, and at the time of surgery approximately 34% of patients were active smokers. Roughly half of the patients were given postoperative therapy, with about 18 on anti-TNF agents and roughly twelve on thiopurines. The TCR repertoire was analysed in around 50 patients with Crohn's disease drawn from a prospective multicentre cohort. A Rutgeerts score higher than i0 was the definition used for endoscopic postoperative recurrence. A total of around 150 mucosal samples from approximately 57 patients were sequenced, collected from several sites on the surgical specimen as well as at postoperative endoscopy. Surgery was performed for a complication in all patients, with stricturing disease in roughly 61% and penetrating disease in roughly 40%. Running in parallel with the study was a multicentre cohort set up to find predictors of early endoscopic recurrence following ileocolonic resection.

The germline V end is reduced by 0 bases and the J end by 3 bases; junction bases left unmatched: 0. CDR1 SGHRS and CDR2 YFSETQ are derived from the germline V gene. Its CDR3 holds 14 amino acids, cysteine through phenylalanine. Only the CDR3 DNA is retained, 42 bases long and in frame from the first base. The full study reports these points: Higher high-frequency clone percentages at surgery were associated with endoscopic recurrence; all patients with clonality above 26.8% (18/57) had recurrence. A significantly higher proportion of clonal expansions was observed in active smokers at surgery than in non-smokers (roughly 24% vs 19%, p=0.02). Only a subgroup of patients, of unstated size, had their mucosal CD4 and CD8 T cells sorted and sequenced. Compared with CD4 T cells, sorted CD8 T cells contained more high-frequency clones, which suggests that the mucosal expansions were mostly CD8.

In this sample, this clone turned up once. Its antigen has not been determined. No base-level quality is on record; no much larger clone is a single base apart. For commercial TCRB immunosequencing, five hundred nanograms of biopsy DNA were submitted for each sample. CDR3 regions were amplified from genomic DNA by Adaptive Biotechnology using a two-step, amplification bias-controlled multiplex PCR. Primers covering every V and J gene segment were used in the first PCR, while barcodes and Illumina adapters were added in the second PCR. An Illumina instrument was used to sequence the CDR3 libraries. The authors processed their data as follows. The analysis used both the pipelines supplied by the vendor and custom analysis of the raw data in R/Bioconductor with R version 3.3.0. Clonality, ranging from 0 to 1, was calculated as the inverse of the normalised Shannon entropy of all productive clones. High-frequency clones were defined as the share of the repertoire taken up by the top 100 clones, keeping only clones that passed a 95% confidence test. The Simpson index measured repertoire diversity, and the Morisita-Horn index measured overlap between samples. TCRdb took this table from immuneACCESS and kept in-frame rearrangements with V and J called. Such tables lack part of the clones; where checked against another copy, unresolved V genes explain under half of the gap, and the rest is unexplained. V, J and clone size reflect that table, while D and trimming were determined from the DNA. The sample table contains tens of thousands of clones; only one count was recorded for roughly 81% of them. The ten biggest clones cover 5.5% to 6.5% of the sample.

Adults with ileal or ileocolonic Crohn's disease for whom ileocolonic resection was indicated were considered eligible. Whole ileal mucosal biopsies were kept frozen at -80 degrees C prior to DNA extraction. Genomic DNA was isolated from frozen whole biopsies using a TRizol-based method, and the DNA was quantified with a NanoDrop 2000 spectrophotometer. The sequence came from an adult with Crohn's disease. Recombination joined TRBV5-1 with TRBJ2-3, with 8 bases aligning to TRBD1. The sample consisted of ileal tissue. The sequence in DNA is TGCGCCAGCAGCTTGGGGACAGGGACAGATACGCAGTATTTT. This codes for CASSLGTGTDTQYF.